This T cell receptor beta chain appears in the sequencing data of a study of tumor-infiltrating lymphocytes in primary liver carcinoma. Concerning this clonotype itself: A read error may produce the germline difference seen at one junction end.

Germline V lookup: CDR1 SGHAT, CDR2 FQNNGV. CDR3 length: 18 amino acids. TCR beta cDNA came from roughly 0.45 ug total RNA, primed with a constant-region primer. Three nested multiplex PCR rounds, a slightly modified ARM-PCR, produced the libraries for TCR beta. TRBV1-TRBV30 forward and Cbeta reverse primers drove the first two roughly 10-cycle rounds. TCRdb itself ran the multiplex PCR reads through MiXCR, one entry per CDR3 protein. The data contain 80,000 or so distinct CDR3 sequences, around 66% of them singletons. Joint extraction of RNA and DNA used roughly 19-33 mg of bulk tissue that was unsorted.

Sequenced input: tumor-adjacent normal liver tissue. The TCR was taken from a man in his forties with primary liver carcinoma and hepatitis B virus infection. The chain recombines TRBV11-2 with TRBJ2-4; D is unclear. The CDR3 here is CASSPTEASKVAKKIQYF. CDR3 sequence (DNA): TGTGCCAGCAGCCCAACTGAGGCTTCCAAGGTGGCCAAAAAGATTCAGTACTTC. Full variable domain (rest looked up from reference TRBV11-2 and TRBJ2-4): EAGVAQSPRYKIIEKRQSVAFWCNPISGHATLYWYQQILGQGPKLLIQFQNNGVVDDSQLPKDRFSAERLKGVDSTLKIQPAKLEDSAVYLCASSPTEASKVAKKIQYFGAGTRLSVL.